Presented here are 9 T cell receptor beta chains from one specimen sequenced in a study of a mutant IDH1 vaccine in newly diagnosed glioma. This table comes from immunoSEQ multiplex PCR, and its TCRdb copy is limited to in-frame clones, with some not included. The repertoire holds about 100,000 clones, around 77% seen once, with approximately 7.6% in the top ten. Regarding time point: baseline, week 1 (first vaccination visit). Treatment meaning: pre-vaccination baseline after standard-of-care therapy. The sample in question was PBMCs, obtained from a glioma patient treated with radiotherapy, temozolomide or both. The receptor set was obtained from a man aged 40-49 years with glioma.

J is TRBJ2-3 and V is TRBV15; D is unclear. CDR1 and CDR2 from the germline V gene are LNHNV and YYDKDF (reference sequence). V dropped 4 bases and J dropped 9 bases, with 8 bases sitting between them. The CDR3 sequence is 11 residues long. DNA for the CDR3: TGTGCCACCAGCACTCAGAGAACGCAGTATTTT. Translated, it gives CATSTQRTQYF.

V and J are TRBV5-4 and TRBJ2-1, with 13 bases identical to TRBD2. CDR3 size: 14 residues. V shed 9 bases, J shed 9 bases, and the junction held 9 bases outside the gene matches. Germline loops: CDR1 SGHNT, CDR2 YYREEE (reference sequence). The CDR3 loop is CATTGTSGVGEQFF. CDR3 sequence (DNA): TGTGCCACAACCGGGACTAGCGGGGTGGGTGAGCAGTTCTTC.

This clone was picked up one time. The junction differs from germline at one of its ends, possibly a read error. This specimen includes other DNA sequences encoding the same CDR3. The gene calls are TRBV30 and TRBJ1-1, with 9 bases fitting TRBD1. Per germline, CDR1 GTSNPN and CDR2 SVGIG (reference sequence). This CDR3 is built from 12 residues. This chain's CDR3 is CAEWTGDTEAFF. DNA for the CDR3: TGCGCCGAATGGACAGGGGACACTGAAGCTTTCTTT.

The rearrangement joins TRBV28 to TRBJ2-7, with 8 nucleotides matching TRBD1. Germline-derived CDR1 and CDR2 are MDHEN and SYDVKM. The CDR3 totals 16 residues. Trimming took 5 bases from V and 5 from J; bases not matched to a gene: 14. The CDR3 DNA reads as TGTGCCAGCAGTCCCGCCTGGACAGGGAAAATCAACGAGCAGTACTTC. Amino acids: CASSPAWTGKINEQYF. Full variable domain (outside the CDR3, taken from reference TRBV28 and TRBJ2-7): DVKVTQSSRYLVKRTGEKVFLECVQDMDHENMFWYRQDPGLGLRLIYFSYDVKMKEKGDIPEGYSVSREKKERFSLILESASTNQTSMYLCASSPAWTGKINEQYFGPGTRLTVT.

The rearrangement joins TRBV28 to TRBJ1-5; 7 bases are a match to TRBD1. The V gene end was trimmed by 3 bases and the J gene end by 5 bases; junction bases not matched to a gene: 4. This CDR3 region has 14 residues. CDR1 is MDHEN and CDR2 is SYDVKM in the germline V gene. The DNA for the CDR3 is TGTGCCAGCAGTTTCAGGGGGGGGGATCAGCCCCAGCATTTT. It codes for CASSFRGGDQPQHF.

This sequence joins TRBV4-3 and TRBJ2-7; D gene unclear. Trimming took 0 bases from V and 3 from J, leaving 6 bases between them. Germline V gene sequence: CDR1 LGHNA, CDR2 YSLEER. This CDR3 spans 13 amino acids. CDR3 sequence reads: CASSQDIDYEQYF. The CDR3 DNA follows: TGCGCCAGCAGCCAAGATATCGACTACGAGCAGTACTTC.

The chain combines TRBV6-6 with TRBJ2-1; D unclear. CDR1 and CDR2 from the germline V gene are MNHNY and SVGAGI (reference sequence). The CDR3 runs to 13 residues. V was cut by 5 bases and J by 11 bases, with 16 bases left in between. DNA for the CDR3: TGTGCCAGCAGTCCTCCGCCGACTTTGCAGCAGTTCTTC. It is translated as CASSPPPTLQQFF.

About this clone itself: No conserved phenylalanine or tryptophan ends this CDR3, so it is likely a read error. V and J are TRBV10-2 and TRBJ1-6; D perhaps matches TRBD1 (5 bases). The CDR3 contains 13 residues. V was pared by 6 bases and J by 8 bases, with 11 bases between. The germline V gene has CDR1 WSHSY and CDR2 SAAADI. This chain's CDR3 is CASRGQPHSPLHL. CDR3 DNA: TGCGCCAGCAGAGGACAACCCCATTCACCCCTCCACCTT.

In DNA, the CDR3 is TGTGCCACCAGCAGAGGGAGGGACAATCAGCCCCAGCATTTT. This codes for CATSRGRDNQPQHF. The J gene is TRBJ1-5, the V gene TRBV15; D unresolved. The CDR3 contains 14 residues. Trimming shortened V by 1 base and J by 3 bases, and 7 bases separated the two germline ends. Per the germline V gene, CDR1 is LNHNV and CDR2 is YYDKDF (reference sequence).